A single sample gave rise to the 23 T cell receptor beta chains below, sequenced in a study of blood T cell repertoires in COVID-19. Profiled with immunoSEQ multiplex PCR; TCRdb holds only in-frame clones, not every one. The sample holds about 80,000 clones; approximately 79% are singletons and the top ten take about 17%. Sequencing input: peripheral blood. All receptors derive from a man aged 65 to 85 with active or convalescent COVID-19.

The chain joins TRBV5-1 to TRBJ2-1; possible D gene TRBD1, 5 bases. The CDR3 sequence is 14 residues long. CDR1 is SGHRS and CDR2 is YFSETQ in the germline V gene. The germline V and J ends were trimmed by 3 bases and 5 bases, with 12 bases remaining between them. CDR3 sequence reads: CASSSQRRDNEQFF. The DNA for the CDR3 is TGCGCCAGCAGCTCGCAACGCAGGGACAATGAGCAGTTCTTC.

The rearrangement uses TRBV6-1 and TRBJ1-5; 7 bases map to TRBD1. The CDR3 totals 16 residues. The trim removed 2 bases at V and 7 bases at J, leaving 11 bases unmatched. Germline V gene data show CDR1 as MNHNS and CDR2 as SASEGT. The CDR3 sequence is CASSERSTGNKQPQHF. Here the CDR3 DNA reads TGTGCCAGCAGTGAACGATCGACAGGGAATAAGCAGCCCCAGCATTTT.

This clone was found a few times. The chain employs TRBV5-1 and TRBJ2-1; TRBD2 matches 11 bases. The J segment lost 10 bases and the V segment lost 7 bases, leaving 19 bases of the junction unmatched. CDR1 is SGHRS and CDR2 is YFSETQ in the germline V gene. The CDR3 loop spans 17 amino acids. The CDR3 reads CASENPLPSGGSNEQFF. As DNA, the CDR3 is TGCGCCAGCGAAAACCCCCTACCTAGCGGGGGGTCGAACGAGCAGTTCTTC.

The CDR3 DNA reads TGTGCCAGCAGCCCCCACGAAGGGGGCACTGAAGCTTTCTTT. It yields the protein CASSPHEGGTEAFF. The genes are TRBV9 and TRBJ1-1, with D possibly matching TRBD1 (6 bases). V lost 4 bases to trimming and J lost 4 bases, with 14 bases between them. This CDR3 has 14 amino acids. Germline CDR1 reads SGDLS; CDR2 reads YYNGEE.

Points on this clone: A much more abundant neighbour one base away suggests this may be a read error. The sample has other DNA sequences that encode this CDR3 too. The chain employs TRBV18 and TRBJ2-7; 9 positions match TRBD2. Germline lookup yields CDR1 KGHSH and CDR2 LQKENI. V was clipped by 3 bases and J by 6 bases; unmatched bases: 9. The CDR3 is 15 amino acids. The DNA of the CDR3 is TGTGCCAGCTCACCCCGGGGCGGGGGGGCCGTCGAGCAGTACTTC. The encoded protein is CASSPRGGGAVEQYF.

This clone was detected a few times. J is TRBJ1-1 and V is TRBV5-1; 7 bases agree with TRBD1. Trimming removed 2 bases from V and 8 bases from J; junction bases left unmatched: 6. This CDR3 spans 13 amino acids. Germline-derived CDR1 and CDR2 are SGHRS and YFSETQ. The CDR3 DNA sequence: TGCGCCAGCAGCTTAAGGACACAGGGGGAAGCTTTCTTT. This encodes CASSLRTQGEAFF.

CDR3 sequence: CASSLGTGGGGGTGELFF. CDR3 in DNA: TGTGCCAGCAGCTTAGGGACAGGGGGCGGCGGAGGGACCGGGGAGCTGTTTTTT. The chain joins TRBV7-3 to TRBJ2-2, with 12 bases identical to TRBD1. This CDR3 is 18 amino acids long. The germline V gene encodes CDR1 SGHTA and CDR2 FQGTGA. Trimming cost V 2 bases and J 5 bases; bases outside gene matches: 9.

V gene TRBV7-8 combines with J gene TRBJ1-2; the match to TRBD1 covers 7 bases. Germline loops: CDR1 SGHVS, CDR2 FQNEAQ. V was clipped by 6 bases and J by 3 bases; unmatched bases: 7. The CDR3 totals 14 residues. The CDR3 nucleotides are TGTGCCAGCAGTTACACCGGGACAGACTATGGCTACACCTTC. It codes for CASSYTGTDYGYTF.

The chain links TRBV9 to TRBJ2-1; 11 nucleotides agree with TRBD2. The CDR3 contains 14 residues. Germline CDR1 is SGDLS and CDR2 is YYNGEE. Trimming removed 3 bases from V and 9 bases from J; junction bases left unmatched: 5. CDR3 sequence reads: CASSALAGGSEQFF. The CDR3 nucleotides are TGTGCCAGCAGCGCGTTAGCGGGGGGGAGTGAGCAGTTCTTC.

The V and J genes are TRBV27 and TRBJ1-6, with a tentative D call TRBD1 (5 bases). Trimming removed 6 bases from V and 7 bases from J, with 13 bases in between. Germline assignment: CDR1 MNHEY and CDR2 SMNVEV (reference sequence). This CDR3 has 14 amino acids. The CDR3 is CASRGWGGNSPLHF. The CDR3 bases are TGTGCCAGCAGAGGCTGGGGGGGAAATTCACCCCTCCACTTT.

The chain is built from TRBV6-5 and TRBJ1-5; D is ambiguous. Germline V CDR1 and CDR2: MNHEY, SVGAGI. The CDR3 has 15 amino acids. V was trimmed by 0 bases and J by 3 bases, leaving 9 bases between them. The CDR3 protein is CASSYSYKDNQPQHF. CDR3 nucleotides: TGTGCCAGCAGTTACTCATACAAAGACAATCAGCCCCAGCATTTT.

The chain has TRBV28 and TRBJ2-1, with TRBD1 identical over 10 bases. The V segment lost 6 bases and the J segment 9 bases; nucleotides outside the gene matches: 5. Germline V gene sequence: CDR1 MDHEN, CDR2 SYDVKM. The CDR3 extends over 13 amino acids. In DNA, the CDR3 is TGTGCCAGCAGGACAGGGGGCGAGGGTGAGCAGTTCTTC. This gives the protein CASRTGGEGEQFF.

The V call is TRBV19, the J call TRBJ1-1, with 9 bases aligning to TRBD1. Germline-derived CDR1 and CDR2 are LNHDA and SQIVND (reference sequence). J was trimmed by 2 bases and V by 6 bases; bases with no gene match: 4. The CDR3 runs 14 residues. The CDR3 region is CASSQQGANTEAFF. The CDR3, as DNA: TGTGCCAGTAGCCAACAGGGGGCAAACACTGAAGCTTTCTTT.

This chain joins TRBV3-1 (or the pseudogene TRBV3-2) and TRBJ2-1; D unclear. Germline V CDR1 and CDR2: LGHDT, YNNKEL (reference sequence). The CDR3 loop spans 13 amino acids. Trimming cost V 4 bases and J 7 bases, with 11 bases left between them. This CDR3 is CASSPLGLNEQFF. The CDR3 DNA reads TGTGCCAGCAGCCCGCTAGGTCTTAATGAGCAGTTCTTC.

The rearrangement links TRBV18 to TRBJ1-1; D uncertain. Trimming removed 1 base at V and 10 bases at J, with 10 bases between. CDR1 is KGHSH, CDR2 LQKENI, per germline. The CDR3 is 12 amino acids. The CDR3 region is CASSPQQDAAFF. The CDR3, as DNA: TGTGCCAGCTCACCACAGCAGGATGCAGCTTTCTTT.

The chain has TRBV30 and TRBJ2-7; the D gene is possibly TRBD2 (5 bases). Trimming removed 1 base from V and 5 bases from J, with 12 bases in between. This CDR3 has 13 amino acids. CDR1 is GTSNPN, CDR2 SVGIG, per germline (reference sequence). The CDR3 spells CAWSDGGSHEQYF. In DNA form, the CDR3 reads TGTGCCTGGAGTGATGGAGGTTCCCACGAGCAGTACTTC.

This chain links TRBV6-4 with TRBJ1-2; D may be TRBD1 (6 bases). This CDR3 comprises 16 residues. V lost 3 bases and J lost 0, with 14 bases in between. Per germline, CDR1 MRHNA and CDR2 SNTAGT. Here the CDR3 DNA reads TGTGCCAGCAGTGATACTTGGACAGAAGCTAACTATGGCTACACCTTC. This codes for CASSDTWTEANYGYTF.

CDR3 nucleotide sequence: TGTGCCAGCTCACCCGGGATGGAGACCCAGTACTTC. It specifies CASSPGMETQYF. The rearrangement joins TRBV18 to TRBJ2-5; possibly TRBD2 for D (5 bases). Trimming left V 3 bases short and J 5 bases short, with 7 bases between. Germline CDR1 is KGHSH and CDR2 is LQKENI. CDR3 length: 12 residues.

The V call is TRBV7-3, the J call TRBJ2-2; weak D call: TRBD1 (6 bases). V was shortened by 0 bases and J by 2 bases, with 16 bases between the two germline ends. Germline V gives CDR1 SGHTA, CDR2 FQGTGA. This CDR3 region has 18 residues. The CDR3 DNA is TGTGCCAGCAGCTTAACCAGCCTGGGGGCGGAAAACACCGGGGAGCTGTTTTTT. This codes for CASSLTSLGAENTGELFF.

This clone was seen only a few times. This sequence joins TRBV2 and TRBJ1-1; tentative D call: TRBD1 (6 bases). Trimming left V 5 bases short and J 4 bases short, with 11 bases between. Germline CDR1 reads SNHLY; CDR2 reads FYNNEI. The CDR3 sequence is 13 residues long. The CDR3 sequence is CASSRQALTEAFF. CDR3 nucleotides: TGTGCCAGCAGTCGACAGGCACTCACTGAAGCTTTCTTT.

This clone was found many times. The V and J genes are TRBV6-4 and TRBJ1-1, with D hard to call. The germline V gene has CDR1 MRHNA and CDR2 SNTAGT. The ends were cut back, 5 bases at V and 1 base at J, with 29 bases in the middle. CDR3 length: 20 residues. CDR3 region: CASSLRERIMIGEENTEAFF. In DNA form, the CDR3 reads TGTGCCAGCAGTCTGCGGGAGAGGATCATGATTGGTGAAGAGAACACTGAAGCTTTCTTT.

The gene calls are TRBV28 and TRBJ1-5; a weak D match, TRBD1 (5 bases). Germline assignment: CDR1 MDHEN and CDR2 SYDVKM. Deletions cut 7 bases from V and 11 bases from J, with 15 bases between. The CDR3 sequence is 12 residues long. The CDR3 protein is CASTLGAGAQHF. The DNA for the CDR3 is TGTGCCAGCACCTTAGGGGCGGGGGCCCAGCATTTT.

The chain joins TRBV6-5 to TRBJ2-4, with a possible D match to TRBD1 (7 bases). The germline V gene has CDR1 MNHEY and CDR2 SVGAGI. V lost 6 bases and J lost 9, with 15 bases in between. This CDR3 has 13 amino acids. The CDR3 nucleotides are TGTGCCAGCAGCCCGTACAGGGGAGGCATTCAGTACTTC. Protein: CASSPYRGGIQYF.